The 19 T cell receptor beta chains below were found in one sample sequenced in a study of T cell responses to AZD1222 COVID-19 vaccine. Clones were read by immunoSEQ multiplex PCR, and TCRdb kept only the in-frame ones, dropping some. Here the sample spans approximately 100,000 clones, 87% being singletons. Sequencing was performed on peripheral blood, taken on day 0 of AZD1222 vaccination. These TCRs come from an adult in good health.

This clone was detected a few times. V usage is TRBV5-4 and J usage is TRBJ2-7, with D hard to call. V was clipped by 0 bases and J by 2 bases, with 9 bases between them. This CDR3 spans 14 amino acids. From germline, CDR1 is SGHNT and CDR2 YYREEE (reference sequence). This CDR3 reads CASSLGGSTYEQYF. CDR3 nucleotides: TGTGCCAGCAGCTTGGGGGGATCTACCTACGAGCAGTACTTC. Supplemented by reference TRBV5-4 and TRBJ2-7, the full variable domain reads ETGVTQSPTHLIKTRGQQVTLRCSSQSGHNTVSWYQQALGQGPQFIFQYYREEENGRGNFPPRFSGLQFPNYSSELNVNALELDDSALYLCASSLGGSTYEQYFGPGTRLTVT.

The genes are TRBV5-1 and TRBJ1-2; weak D call: TRBD1 (5 bases). V lost 0 bases, J lost 5 bases, and 8 bases lay in between. Germline V gene data show CDR1 as SGHRS and CDR2 as YFSETQ. This CDR3 is 13 amino acids long. This CDR3 is CASSLEGEYGYTF. The DNA for the CDR3 is TGCGCCAGCAGCTTGGAAGGGGAATATGGCTACACCTTC.

The V and J genes are TRBV6-5 and TRBJ1-6, with D unclear. Between the trimmed V and J ends, which lost 0 bases and 5 bases, there was a span of 8 bases. In germline, CDR1 is MNHEY, CDR2 SVGAGI. The CDR3 totals 15 residues. The CDR3, as DNA: TGTGCCAGCAGTTACTCGAGATCCAATAATTCACCCCTCCACTTT. Encoded protein: CASSYSRSNNSPLHF.

The rearrangement links TRBV5-4 to TRBJ1-4; 9 bases match TRBD1. This CDR3 is 15 amino acids long. The V gene's germline CDR1 is SGHNT and CDR2 YYREEE (reference sequence). Unmatched junction bases numbered 9, after V lost 4 bases and J lost 8 bases. CDR3 loop: CASSKTGGEKEKLFF. CDR3 coding DNA: TGTGCCAGCAGCAAGACAGGGGGAGAGAAAGAAAAACTGTTTTTT.

In this sample, this clone turned up a few times. This rearrangement joins TRBV3-1 (or the pseudogene TRBV3-2) to TRBJ2-1; weak D call: TRBD2 (5 bases). Germline CDR1 LGHDT, CDR2 YNNKEL (reference sequence). CDR3 length equals 12 residues. Trimming stripped 3 bases from V and 7 bases from J, with 7 bases between. CDR3 sequence (DNA): TGTGCCAGCAGCCATCGGGGTAATGAGCAGTTCTTC. It codes for CASSHRGNEQFF.

This clone came up a few times. The CDR3 sequence: CSAGSGTGQHF. The CDR3 DNA sequence: TGCAGTGCTGGGTCCGGGACAGGGCAGCATTTT. The chain recombines TRBV20-1 with TRBJ1-5; the match to TRBD1 covers 9 bases. The junction had 6 bases not matched to a gene; V was cut back by 5 bases and J by 13 bases. The CDR3 has 11 amino acids. Germline CDR1 and CDR2: DFQATT and SNEGSKA (reference sequence).

This clone was seen a handful of times. The rearrangement joins TRBV4-3 to TRBJ2-1; D possibly corresponds to TRBD1 (6 bases). CDR3 length: 15 residues. Germline-derived CDR1 and CDR2 are LGHNA and YSLEER. V lost 0 bases to trimming and J lost 9 bases, with 15 bases between them. CDR3 nucleotide sequence: TGCGCCAGCAGCCAAGAGGAGGCAGGGGTTTCTGAGCAGTTCTTC. Amino acids: CASSQEEAGVSEQFF.

This clone was seen a handful of times. The rearrangement joins TRBV1 to TRBJ2-3; TRBD2 is the table's D call and was not checked against the DNA. TRBV1 is a documented pseudogene. The CDR3 contains 19 residues. CDR3 amino acids: CTSSQDSPRLAGVPDTQYF. The CDR3, as DNA: TGCACCAGCAGCCAGGATTCACCCCGACTAGCGGGAGTGCCAGATACGCAGTATTTT.

The DNA for the CDR3 is TGTGCCAGCAGCCCACCCCAGGGACCAAATAATGAGCAGTTCTTC. Amino acid sequence: CASSPPQGPNNEQFF. This chain uses TRBV7-9 with TRBJ2-1, with D possibly being TRBD1 or TRBD2 (5 bases each). Trimming took 5 bases from V and 7 from J, leaving 18 bases between them. This CDR3 comprises 15 residues. From germline, CDR1 is SEHNR and CDR2 FQNEAQ (reference sequence).

The chain employs TRBV6-5 and TRBJ2-3; the match to TRBD2 covers 7 bases. The germline gives CDR1 MNHEY, CDR2 SVGAGI. The CDR3 covers 12 residues. With 11 bases clipped from V and 5 bases from J, the junction kept 7 bases outside the gene matches. The CDR3 bases are TGTGCCTCCCGGGACTATAGAGATACGCAGTATTTT. Translating gives CASRDYRDTQYF.

The chain is built from TRBV6-1 and TRBJ1-1; a weak D match, TRBD1 (5 bases). The germline V gene encodes CDR1 MNHNS and CDR2 SASEGT. V was cut by 5 bases and J by 5 bases, with 6 bases left in between. CDR3 length equals 11 residues. CDR3 loop: CASSWGTEAFF. The CDR3 bases are TGTGCCAGCAGTTGGGGGACTGAAGCTTTCTTT.

In regard to this clone: Other nucleotide sequences from this sample produce the same CDR3. This chain links TRBV20-1 with TRBJ2-1; D is undetermined. Germline CDR1 is DFQATT and CDR2 is SNEGSKA (reference sequence). The CDR3 has 10 amino acids. Trimming took 3 bases from V and 8 from J, leaving 5 bases between them. CDR3 residues: CSASSHEQFF. CDR3 nucleotide sequence: TGCAGTGCTAGCTCCCATGAGCAGTTCTTC.

The V and J genes are TRBV6-6 and TRBJ2-1, with unresolved D. The CDR3 totals 16 residues. Germline CDR1 reads MNHNY; CDR2 reads SVGAGI (reference sequence). V lost 5 bases, J lost 0 bases, and 14 bases lay in between. In nucleotides, the CDR3 is TGTGCCAGCAGTCCTTTCGGCGGTAGCTCCTACAATGAGCAGTTCTTC. It is translated as CASSPFGGSSYNEQFF.

The V gene is TRBV2, the J gene TRBJ2-3; 9 bases are a match to TRBD2. J lost 0 bases, V lost 6 bases, and 16 bases had no gene match. This CDR3 comprises 19 residues. Germline CDR1 is SNHLY and CDR2 is FYNNEI. The CDR3 nucleotides read TGTGCCAGCAGCAGACGATGGGCGGGAGGGCCTACTAGCACAGATACGCAGTATTTT. This sequence encodes CASSRRWAGGPTSTDTQYF.

The chain links TRBV30 to TRBJ1-1, with D maybe TRBD1 (6 bases). V was clipped by 2 bases and J by 7 bases, with 17 bases between them. Germline CDR1 is GTSNPN and CDR2 is SVGIG (reference sequence). The CDR3 sequence is 14 residues long. CDR3 nucleotides: TGTGCCTGGAGTCTCGGGAAGCCAGGGGTTGAAGCTTTCTTT. Translation gives CAWSLGKPGVEAFF.

V is TRBV7-8 and J is TRBJ1-5; D ambiguous. From germline, CDR1 is SGHVS and CDR2 FQNEAQ. The CDR3 is made up of 16 amino acids. Trimming pared 1 base from V and 2 bases from J, leaving 12 bases between. The CDR3 region has the DNA TGTGCCAGCAGCTTAGAAGCTGGAACAGGCAATCAGCCCCAGCATTTT. Its translation is CASSLEAGTGNQPQHF. The full variable domain, its missing parts supplied by reference TRBV7-8 and TRBJ1-5, is GAGVSQSPRYKVAKRGQDVALRCDPISGHVSLFWYQQALGQGPEFLTYFQNEAQLDKSGLPSDRFFAERPEGSVSTLKIQRTQQEDSAVYLCASSLEAGTGNQPQHFGDGTRLSIL.

The chain has TRBV28 and TRBJ1-1; 11 bases map to TRBD1. Germline V gives CDR1 MDHEN, CDR2 SYDVKM. The CDR3 has 15 amino acids. Trimming at V came to 5 bases and at J to 5 bases, leaving 7 bases not matched to a gene. The chain's CDR3 is CASSPGTGGRTEAFF. The DNA of the CDR3 is TGTGCCAGCAGTCCCGGGACAGGGGGGCGGACTGAAGCTTTCTTT. Using reference TRBV28 and TRBJ1-1 for the parts outside the CDR3, the full variable domain is DVKVTQSSRYLVKRTGEKVFLECVQDMDHENMFWYRQDPGLGLRLIYFSYDVKMKEKGDIPEGYSVSREKKERFSLILESASTNQTSMYLCASSPGTGGRTEAFFGQGTRLTVV.

This chain connects TRBV11-2 to TRBJ1-2, with no clear D. Trimming left V 5 bases short and J 4 bases short, with 11 bases between. CDR3 length: 13 amino acids. The germline gives CDR1 SGHAT, CDR2 FQNNGV. This CDR3 is CASSLRASYGYTF. CDR3 in DNA: TGTGCCAGCAGCCTAAGGGCCTCCTATGGCTACACCTTC.

This chain connects TRBV19 to TRBJ1-5; tentatively, D is TRBD1 (6 bases). In germline, CDR1 is LNHDA, CDR2 SQIVND (reference sequence). CDR3 length: 18 amino acids. The V end lost 4 bases, the J end lost 0 bases, and 19 bases lay between the germline ends. The CDR3 loop reads CASSTFTGWGNSNQPQHF. CDR3 DNA sequence: TGTGCCAGTAGTACCTTCACAGGGTGGGGAAATAGCAATCAGCCCCAGCATTTT.